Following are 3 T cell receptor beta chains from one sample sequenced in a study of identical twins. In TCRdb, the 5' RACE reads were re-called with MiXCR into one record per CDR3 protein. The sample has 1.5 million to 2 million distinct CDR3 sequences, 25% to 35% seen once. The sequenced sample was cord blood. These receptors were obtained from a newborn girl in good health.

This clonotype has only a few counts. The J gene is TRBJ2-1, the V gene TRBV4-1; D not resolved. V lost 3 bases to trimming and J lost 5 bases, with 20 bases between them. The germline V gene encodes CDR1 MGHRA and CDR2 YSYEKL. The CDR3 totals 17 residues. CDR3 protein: CASSHALGRRRDNEQFF. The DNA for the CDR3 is TGCGCCAGCAGCCACGCATTGGGCAGGAGAAGAGACAATGAGCAGTTCTTC.

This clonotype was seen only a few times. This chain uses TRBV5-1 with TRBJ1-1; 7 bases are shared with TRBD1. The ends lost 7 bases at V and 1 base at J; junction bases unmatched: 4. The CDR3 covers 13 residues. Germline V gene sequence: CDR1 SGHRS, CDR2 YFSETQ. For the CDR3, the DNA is TGCGCCAGCCTCGGGACAGCGAACACTGAAGCTTTCTTT. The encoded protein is CASLGTANTEAFF.

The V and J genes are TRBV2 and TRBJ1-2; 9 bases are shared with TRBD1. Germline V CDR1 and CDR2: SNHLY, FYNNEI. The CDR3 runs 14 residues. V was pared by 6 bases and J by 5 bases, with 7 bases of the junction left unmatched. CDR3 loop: CASSRQGGLYGYTF. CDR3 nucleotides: TGTGCCAGCAGCCGACAGGGGGGGTTATATGGCTACACCTTC.